This T cell receptor beta chain was profiled in a study of esophageal squamous cell carcinoma under preoperative chemotherapy. This clonotype was counted a single time. From the PCR reads, TCRdb called clonotypes with MiXCR, one entry per CDR3 protein. Altogether around 29,000 distinct CDR3 sequences are present, 49% being singletons, with the ten largest covering approximately 12%. Germline V gives CDR1 SGHTA, CDR2 FQGNSA. The J segment lost 13 bases and the V segment lost 3 bases, leaving 12 bases of the junction unmatched. The CDR3 extends over 15 amino acids. Time point specified: before preoperative PTX-NDP chemotherapy.

This TCR was sampled from a human donor with esophageal squamous cell carcinoma. The donor label of this sample is uncertain. This sample was taken from a patient given preoperative chemotherapy. The chain has TRBV7-2 and TRBJ2-4; TRBD2 matches at 10 bases. DNA of the CDR3: TGTGCCAGCAGCTTGGGGGTTAGCGGGAGGAACACGCAGTACTTC. Translated: CASSLGVSGRNTQYF.